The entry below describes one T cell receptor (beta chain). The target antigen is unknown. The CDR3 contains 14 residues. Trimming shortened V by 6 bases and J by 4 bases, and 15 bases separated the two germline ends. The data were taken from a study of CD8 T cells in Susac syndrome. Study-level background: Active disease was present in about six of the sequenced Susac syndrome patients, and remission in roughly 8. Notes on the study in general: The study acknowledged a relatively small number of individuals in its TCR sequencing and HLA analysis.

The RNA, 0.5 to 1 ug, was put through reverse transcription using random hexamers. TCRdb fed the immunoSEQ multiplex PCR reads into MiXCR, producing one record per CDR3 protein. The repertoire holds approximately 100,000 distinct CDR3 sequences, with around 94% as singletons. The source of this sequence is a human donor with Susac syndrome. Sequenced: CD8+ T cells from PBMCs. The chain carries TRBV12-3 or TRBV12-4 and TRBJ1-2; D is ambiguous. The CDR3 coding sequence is TGTGCCAGCAGCCCCCGAGGAGCGGGCTATGGCTACACCTTC. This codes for CASSPRGAGYGYTF.